This entry features one TCR beta chain sequence. What it binds is not known. This sample is part of a study of blood T cells in healthy people across ages. Overall study findings and caveats: When set beside aged donors, long-lived donors presented more naive CD4+ cells and higher diversity. The study found TCR beta diversity correlated strongly with naive T cell percentage. Measured against age, TCR beta diversity per million T cells decreased in a roughly linear manner.

A second PCR of about 7 to 11 cycles used a sample-barcoded 5' primer and a J-beta primer mix. In TCRdb, the 5' RACE reads were re-called with MiXCR into one record per CDR3 protein. The table includes 700,000 or so distinct CDR3 sequences, about a fifth detected once. The CDR3 consists of 14 residues. Germline V CDR1 and CDR2: DFQATT, SNEGSKA (reference sequence). Total RNA amounts of at least 6 micrograms were extracted per sample. Sequenced sample: blood. The receptor was isolated from a man between 65 and 85 years old in good health. This rearrangement joins TRBV20-1 to TRBJ2-5; D perhaps matches TRBD2 (6 bases). TRBJ2-1 matches the DNA end more closely, so the J call is doubtful. The CDR3 loop is CSARDPGLGNEQFF. The DNA of the CDR3 is TGCAGTGCTAGAGACCCGGGACTCGGCAATGAGCAGTTCTTC.